The 6 T cell receptor beta chains given below trace back to one sample, sequenced in a study of cytomegalovirus exposure and HLA in healthy donors. The PCR was carried out with 60 Vbeta primers and 13 Jbeta primers. Libraries were prepared by immunoSEQ multiplex PCR; TCRdb keeps only in-frame clonotypes and omits some of them. The sample lists approximately 100,000 clones, around three quarters occurring once. Sequences were obtained from PBMCs. These TCRs come from a female donor in good health and CMV-seropositive.

The gene calls are TRBV7-2 and TRBJ2-1, with 8 bases lining up with TRBD2. The CDR3 runs to 14 residues. Germline V gives CDR1 SGHTA, CDR2 FQGNSA. The J segment lost 10 bases and the V segment lost 0 bases, leaving 5 bases of the junction unmatched. CDR3 amino acids: CASSLARSSGEQFF. For the CDR3, the DNA is TGTGCCAGCAGCTTAGCGCGGTCTAGCGGGGAGCAGTTCTTC.

Details on this clone: One end of the junction is discordant with germline, which a read error may explain. The chain employs TRBV19 and TRBJ2-6, with D possibly being TRBD1 (5 bases). CDR1 is LNHDA and CDR2 is SQIVND in the germline V gene (reference sequence). There are 15 residues in the CDR3. The CDR3 coding sequence is TGTGCCAGTAGCCCCCGGACACCTGGGGCCAACGGCCTGACTTTC. Encoded protein: CASSPRTPGANGLTF.

The rearrangement links TRBV7-9 to TRBJ2-7, with TRBD1 as a possible D gene (6 bases). This CDR3 spans 13 amino acids. Germline CDR1 reads SEHNR; CDR2 reads FQNEAQ (reference sequence). The germline V and J ends were trimmed by 3 bases and 6 bases, with 12 bases remaining between them. CDR3 in amino acids: CASSFSTGREQYF. CDR3 in DNA: TGTGCCAGCAGCTTCTCGACAGGACGCGAGCAGTACTTC.

The V and J genes are TRBV10-1 and TRBJ2-1, with 9 bases identical to TRBD1. Germline loops: CDR1 WNHNN, CDR2 SYGVQD (reference sequence). V shed 8 bases and J 8 bases; nucleotides not matched to a gene: 13. The CDR3 spans 15 residues. CDR3 loop: CASQTGTGSRDEQFF. CDR3 bases: TGCGCCAGCCAGACCGGGACAGGGTCTCGGGATGAGCAGTTCTTC.

The rearrangement uses TRBV5-8 and TRBJ1-2; D is undetermined. V was pared by 2 bases and J by 8 bases, with 4 bases between. CDR1 and CDR2 from the germline V gene are SGHTS and YDEGEE. CDR3 length: 10 residues. CDR3 sequence: CASSFEGYTF. The DNA of the CDR3 is TGTGCCAGCAGCTTCGAGGGCTACACCTTC.

The chain is built from TRBV7-2 and TRBJ1-2; a possible D gene is TRBD1 (5 bases). Trimming pared 5 bases from V and 3 bases from J, leaving 13 bases between. CDR3 length: 14 amino acids. Germline V CDR1 and CDR2: SGHTA, FQGNSA. The CDR3 bases are TGTGCCAGCAGCCTCCTGGCAGGGCACTATGGCTACACCTTC. Amino acids: CASSLLAGHYGYTF. Combining the CDR3 with reference TRBV7-2 and TRBJ1-2 gives the whole variable domain GAGVSQSPSNKVTEKGKDVELRCDPISGHTALYWYRQSLGQGLEFLIYFQGNSAPDKSGLPSDRFSAERTGGSVSTLTIQRTQQEDSAVYLCASSLLAGHYGYTFGSGTRLTVV.